This entry is about one T cell receptor (beta chain). What antigen it recognizes has not been identified. There are no base qualities to consult, and no much larger clone falls within one base. The sample is drawn from a study of shared clonotypes between healthy human individuals (dated by TCRdb to 2020 to 2022). As for the study more broadly: The cohort comprised a couple of women and a few men aged 18 to 49 years. Between about 0.9 and 8.9 billion PBMCs per donor were obtained by leukapheresis. To estimate repertoire size and how much clonotype sharing occurs between individuals, the study deeply sequenced the blood TCR repertoires of roughly 5 healthy adults. For each donor, three plates each were used for CD4 naive and CD4 memory, two plates were used for CD8 naive, and one plate was used for CD8 memory. Different laboratories and diverse techniques were used to prepare libraries and sequence TCR repertoires, to increase sequencing depth and limit assay-specific biases.

Using the deep immunoSEQ assay, multiplex PCR amplified TCR CDR3 regions from genomic DNA. Extracted genomic DNA from each cell subset was spread evenly across all wells of several immunoSEQ 96-well plates, with each plate serving as a replicate. Each replicate PCR for sorted subsets received roughly 0.2 ug genomic DNA, equal to about 30,000 T cell genomes. Purified libraries were quantified with a Qubit 3.0 fluorometer, sized on a Bioanalyzer 2100, and re-quantified with the KAPA Library Quantification kit. A separate single-read 150-cycle Illumina NextSeq 550 flow cell was used to sequence each immunoSEQ 96-well plate. Processing in the source paper ran as follows. Because only junctional sequences without quality scores were contained in the immunoSEQ output, filtering matching that applied to full-length reads could not be performed. To assign V/J genes and CDR3, sequences were annotated against IMGT germline references using PyIR, a Python wrapper for IgBLAST v1.9. Any read was removed if the V/J assignment was weak (E-value above 1e-6), the CDR3 was missing, or the read contained stop codons, out-of-frame junctions, or ambiguous translated residues. V3J clonotypes were defined by identical inferred V gene, J gene, and CDR3 amino acid sequence. Percentage overlap between repertoires was calculated by dividing the number of shared unique clonotypes by the size of the smaller repertoire. RTK rarefaction, the Chao1 estimator, and Recon v2.1 estimates of unobserved clonotypes were used to assess repertoire richness. Generation probabilities for all TCRbeta clonotypes obtained by the gDNA method from a handful of donors were computed using OLGA. Here the immuneACCESS table is served through TCRdb, limited to in-frame sequences with V and J called. Missing clones are a known gap in these copies; in checked studies unresolved V genes cover under half, and the rest lacks a known reason. The DNA gave D and trimming, while V, J and clone size come from that table. The sample contains about 1.5 million clones, roughly 96% of them found a single time. The ten most abundant clones make up approximately 1.1% of the sample.

There are 18 amino acids in the CDR3, from cysteine to phenylalanine inclusive. Of the read, only the CDR3 DNA is kept; its 54 bases are in frame from base 1. The germline V gene sets CDR1 to KGHSH and CDR2 to LQKENI. V is cut back by 3 bases and J by 4 bases, with 15 bases in the junction unmatched. Overall study results and their limits: Estimated clonotype richness was generally larger for naive than for memory subsets. Across a handful of donors, about 5.2% of naive CD4, over 3% of naive CD8, 2% to 2.5% of memory CD4, and over 0.35% of memory CD8 clonotypes were shared. Sampling was restricted to blood, and TCR repertoires in tissues likely differ from the TCR repertoires found in blood. Compared with non-shared clonotypes, clonotypes shared by all four sorted-subset donors had higher generation probabilities. The small number of donors limited the genetic and exposure-history diversity represented. Incomplete sequencing was indicated by rarefaction of sorted-subset datasets, despite the large sequencing depth. Pairwise subsampling led to the expectation that sequencing depth would affect the degree of clonotype sharing among donors.

Healthy HIV-negative adults with no recently reported acute infections or vaccinations were included as donors. Every donor was a Caucasian adult living in Nashville, Tennessee, USA. Magnetic negative selection was used to enrich CD4+ T cells, after which naive cells were positively selected on CD45RA and the negative fraction became the memory subset. After blood collection by leukapheresis, PBMCs were isolated using Ficoll-Histopaque density gradient centrifugation and then cryopreserved in the vapor phase of liquid nitrogen. Purity and quantity of every magnetically sorted T cell population were checked by analytical flow cytometry. Each sorted fraction had its genomic DNA isolated and then quantified by UV absorbance on a Nanodrop 2000c.

The chain uses TRBV18 and TRBJ2-5; 9 nucleotides in the junction match TRBD2. Sample: naive CD4+ T cells sorted from blood. The cell subset or site label here, explained by the study, means: CD45RA+ positively selected. The origin of this receptor is a man under 40 in good health. This receptor carries the CDR3 CASSPGASGTTTRETQYF. The DNA sequence is given as TGTGCCAGCTCACCGGGGGCTAGCGGGACTACAACCCGAGAGACCCAGTACTTC.